This T cell receptor beta chain comes out of a study of OX40 agonist ivuxolimab in advanced cancers. About the study: A mean age of roughly 60 years, range about 23 to 90, was recorded, and 80% to 90% were male. Prior therapy, whether anti-PD-1, anti-PD-L1 or anti-CTLA-4, was allowed, and about 39% had some. Findings of the study overall: Which antigen the expanded peripheral T cells recognized is unknown.

In regard to this clone: What it binds is not known.

The CDR3 runs to 16 residues. The V segment lost 3 bases and the J segment 6 bases; nucleotides outside the gene matches: 10. Germline V gene lookup returns CDR1 SGHNT and CDR2 YYREEE (reference sequence). Assay used: immunoSEQ multiplex PCR; TCRdb lists only in-frame clones, some missing. This sample yields tens of thousands of clones, of which roughly 80% are seen a single time; 3.5% to 6% belongs to the top ten. The sequencing used CD4+ or CD8+ T cells sorted from blood, collected in a trial of the OX40 agonist ivuxolimab. This chain joins TRBV5-4 and TRBJ2-7; TRBD2 agrees at 12 bases. This clonotype originated in an adult with an advanced solid tumor such as melanoma, head and neck, liver or kidney cancer. The DNA for the CDR3 is TGTGCCAGCAGCTCCCTAGCGGGAGGGCCGGTGGGCGAGCAGTACTTC. Translating gives CASSSLAGGPVGEQYF.